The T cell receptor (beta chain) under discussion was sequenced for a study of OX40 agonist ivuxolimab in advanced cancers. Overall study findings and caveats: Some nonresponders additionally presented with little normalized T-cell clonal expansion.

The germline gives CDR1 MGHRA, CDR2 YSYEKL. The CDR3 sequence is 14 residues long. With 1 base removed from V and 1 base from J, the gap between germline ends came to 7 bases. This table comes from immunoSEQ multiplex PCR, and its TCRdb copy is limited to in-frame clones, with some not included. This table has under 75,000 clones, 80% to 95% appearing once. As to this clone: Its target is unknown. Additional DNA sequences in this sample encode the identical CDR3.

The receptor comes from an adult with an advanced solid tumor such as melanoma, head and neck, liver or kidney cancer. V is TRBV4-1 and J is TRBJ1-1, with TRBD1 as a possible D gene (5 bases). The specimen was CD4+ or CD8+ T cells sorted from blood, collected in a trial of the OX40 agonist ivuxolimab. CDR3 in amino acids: CASSQGGGNTEAFF. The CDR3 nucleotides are TGCGCCAGCAGCCAAGGGGGGGGGAACACTGAAGCTTTCTTT.